These T cell receptor beta chains were read from a single sample in a study of blood T cell repertoires in COVID-19. Assay: immunoSEQ multiplex PCR; the TCRdb copy retains only in-frame clones and omits some. The sample shows under 90,000 clones, 91% of them seen only once. Sequencing used peripheral blood. These receptors all stem from a man aged 40-49 years with COVID-19, enrolled during active disease. The CDR3 runs from the conserved cysteine through the conserved F or W. The order of the fields is V gene, J gene, CDR3 protein.

v_gene: TRBV6-6
j_gene: TRBJ2-3
CDR3aa: CASSRDHIRGSTDTQYF

v_gene: TRBV5-1
j_gene: TRBJ1-1
CDR3aa: CASTGTANTEAFF

v_gene: TRBV30
j_gene: TRBJ1-1
CDR3aa: CAWRAQQGWTEAFF

v_gene: TRBV19
j_gene: TRBJ1-6
CDR3aa: CASMGQGRSPLHF

v_gene: TRBV5-1
j_gene: TRBJ2-3
CDR3aa: CASSQMTSGGHTDTQYF

v_gene: TRBV6-1
j_gene: TRBJ1-5
CDR3aa: CASSEGSRNQPQHF

v_gene: TRBV28
j_gene: TRBJ1-2
CDR3aa: CASSLPPGQAYGYTF

v_gene: TRBV28
j_gene: TRBJ2-3
CDR3aa: CASSSPGQTSTDTQYF

v_gene: TRBV27
j_gene: TRBJ2-1
CDR3aa: CASRTTGQFFEQFF

v_gene: TRBV5-1
j_gene: TRBJ1-2
CDR3aa: CASSPAPTGDGYTF

v_gene: TRBV6-5
j_gene: TRBJ2-2
CDR3aa: CASPPDRGAGELFF

v_gene: TRBV29-1
j_gene: TRBJ1-1
CDR3aa: CSVETQRVNTEAFF

v_gene: TRBV9
j_gene: TRBJ2-5
CDR3aa: CASSPHLGSGVQETQYF

v_gene: TRBV12-5
j_gene: TRBJ1-5
CDR3aa: CASGSEPTGGSNQPQHF

v_gene: TRBV27
j_gene: TRBJ1-3
CDR3aa: CASSPVHTTGGAYTIYF

v_gene: TRBV3-1/TRBV3-2
j_gene: TRBJ2-1
CDR3aa: CASSHTSELSYNEQFF

v_gene: TRBV11-2
j_gene: TRBJ2-3
CDR3aa: CASSPGGTDTQYF

v_gene: TRBV9
j_gene: TRBJ1-6
CDR3aa: CASRRDRNSPLHF

v_gene: TRBV9
j_gene: TRBJ1-4
CDR3aa: CASSLSDRNREKLFF

v_gene: TRBV16
j_gene: TRBJ2-2
CDR3aa: CASSQRVTGELFF

v_gene: TRBV3-1/TRBV3-2
j_gene: TRBJ1-3
CDR3aa: CASSQDRGNTIYF

v_gene: TRBV18
j_gene: TRBJ2-5
CDR3aa: CASSPRTAQETQYF

v_gene: TRBV27
j_gene: TRBJ2-7
CDR3aa: CASSLWTGTGGDEQYF

v_gene: TRBV6-6
j_gene: TRBJ1-6
CDR3aa: CAAGSGGSPLHF

v_gene: TRBV14
j_gene: TRBJ1-1
CDR3aa: CASSLLRTSEAFF

v_gene: TRBV28
j_gene: TRBJ2-7
CDR3aa: CASRQGGRAYEQYF